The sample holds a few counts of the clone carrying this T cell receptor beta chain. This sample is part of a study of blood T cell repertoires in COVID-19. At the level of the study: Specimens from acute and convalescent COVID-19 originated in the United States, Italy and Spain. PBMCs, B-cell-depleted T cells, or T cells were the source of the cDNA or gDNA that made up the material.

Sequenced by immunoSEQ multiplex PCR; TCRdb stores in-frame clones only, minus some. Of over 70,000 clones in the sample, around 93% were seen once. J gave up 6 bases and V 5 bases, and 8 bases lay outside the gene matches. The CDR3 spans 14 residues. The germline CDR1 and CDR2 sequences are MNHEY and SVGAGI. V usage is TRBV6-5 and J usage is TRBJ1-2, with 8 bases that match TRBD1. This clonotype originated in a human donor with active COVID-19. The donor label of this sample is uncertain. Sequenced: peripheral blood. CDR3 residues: CASSTPRGQDGYTF. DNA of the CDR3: TGTGCCAGCAGTACTCCCAGGGGGCAGGATGGCTACACCTTC.